One TCR beta chain is described in this entry. Germline CDR1 reads MNHNY; CDR2 reads SVGAGI (reference sequence). V lost 5 bases and J 15 bases, leaving 20 bases between the germline ends. The CDR3 has 13 residues. TCRdb reprocessed the RT-PCR reads via MiXCR and lists one record per CDR3 protein. The sample yields approximately 200,000 distinct CDR3 sequences, around 41% seen once. These data originate in a study of patients and donors after allogeneic stem cell transplantation. The TCR was taken from a human donor who was either an allogeneic HSCT recipient or a stem cell or donor lymphocyte infusion donor (not recorded which). It is not recorded whose cells these are; they may come from a transplant donor. Material for sequencing was blood, either unsorted or a sorted T cell fraction (not recorded which). This rearrangement joins TRBV6-6 to TRBJ2-1; D possibly corresponds to TRBD1 (7 bases). CDR3 in DNA: TGTGCCAGCAGTACGTACCACAGGGGAGGACGGTTCTTC. It translates to CASSTYHRGGRFF.